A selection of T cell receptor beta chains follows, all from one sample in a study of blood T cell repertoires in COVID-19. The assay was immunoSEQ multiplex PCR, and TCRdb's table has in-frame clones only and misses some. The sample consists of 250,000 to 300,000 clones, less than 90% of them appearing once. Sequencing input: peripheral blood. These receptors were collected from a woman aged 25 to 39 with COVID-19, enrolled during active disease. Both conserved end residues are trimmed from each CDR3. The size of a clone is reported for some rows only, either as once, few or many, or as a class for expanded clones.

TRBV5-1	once	ASSTVDRLYT
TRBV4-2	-	ASSHGIRRGGRETQY
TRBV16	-	ASSQFGTGYSYEQY
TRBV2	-	ASSVDKNTEAF
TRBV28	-	ASSERQGDSPLH
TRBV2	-	ASNSQGSPTDTQY
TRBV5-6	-	ASSLAGLGHEQY
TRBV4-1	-	ASSPAPGQAPATNEKLF
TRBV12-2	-	ASRLGPGTGGVGQNTEAF
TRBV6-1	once	ASSEPALQAPYGYT
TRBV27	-	ASSSIGLAGGSSYEQY
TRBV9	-	ASSAARSSDTQY
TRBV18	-	ASSPLQGAQNEQY
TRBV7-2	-	ASSPRTGRPNQPQH
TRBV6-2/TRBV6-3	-	ASSYSDTNYGYT
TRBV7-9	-	ASTTGTEGDTQY
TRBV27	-	ATAIGGELETQY
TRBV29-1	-	SVDVRQETQY
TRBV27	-	ASRGHQNEKLF
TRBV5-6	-	ASSPGRRSYGYT
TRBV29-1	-	SVLPRDREYGYT
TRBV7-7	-	ASSLRVPGRRNVQETQY
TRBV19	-	ASTSGGSGYNEQF
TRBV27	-	ASSRQGKFYEQY
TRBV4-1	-	ASSQEGGQEFHGYT
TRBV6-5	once	ASSYQGNTGELF
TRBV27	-	ASGRTGNYEQY
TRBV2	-	ASSEVRGRNTEAF
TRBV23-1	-	ASSQPRGWTESGNTIY
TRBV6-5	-	ASTGSTGKWAEAF
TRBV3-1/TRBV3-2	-	ASTSGLGEVY
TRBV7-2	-	ASSSKPDYNQETQY
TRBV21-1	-	ASPRSGEPWTETQY
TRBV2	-	ASSYSGGAGSEQF
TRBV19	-	ASSDRGAEAF
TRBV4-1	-	ASSERGVPGTQY
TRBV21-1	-	ASSWNPGDTTNEKLF
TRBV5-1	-	ASNRQVNTGELF
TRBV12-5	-	ASGLSLDRRAGSGELF
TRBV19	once	ASQTFYGYT
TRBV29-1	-	SVGTGERDEQY
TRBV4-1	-	ASSHSIQGASYEQY
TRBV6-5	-	ASGTDRPDTQY
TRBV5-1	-	ASSLGAGDSNQPQH
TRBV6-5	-	ASSFSLVAGNTEAF
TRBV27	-	ASSFGGETQY
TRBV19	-	ASSIPGGDTQY
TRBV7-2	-	ASSLDRGGYNEQF
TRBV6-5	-	ASSYTENYEQY
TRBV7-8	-	ASSLGGGTYNEQF
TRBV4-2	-	ASSHRGASGGEETQY
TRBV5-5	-	ASSLADRDAGVNEKLF
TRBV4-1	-	ASRGQSYGYT
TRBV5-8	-	ASSLYTSGANNEQF
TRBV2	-	ASRFSGAPGDTQY
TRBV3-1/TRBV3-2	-	ASSQDSSGAKY
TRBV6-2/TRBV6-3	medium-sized	ASSTGYSNQPQH
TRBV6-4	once	ASSLGRGNSPLH